Sequencing of this T cell receptor (beta chain) was carried out in a study of T-cell memory formation after mild COVID-19. Findings of the study overall: Clones contracting day 15 to 85 were balanced CD4/CD8; later expanders leaned CD4+. Still unconfirmed is whether the second-wave clones peaking on day 37 recognized SARS-CoV-2. In pre-infection memory, a portion of responding clones appeared, which suggested that cross-reactive memory joined.

This clonotype was counted at least ten times. Antigen specificity is unknown. V was cut by 4 bases and J by 5 bases, with 10 bases left in between. This CDR3 comprises 13 residues. 5'RACE primed from the constant segment yielded TCR alpha and TCR beta cDNA libraries bearing sample barcodes and UMIs. TCRdb passed the 5' RACE reads through MiXCR, listing each CDR3 protein once. The repertoire holds fewer than 200,000 distinct CDR3 sequences, with about a fifth as singletons. The chain uses TRBV12-3 or TRBV12-4 and TRBJ2-3, with D unclear. The sequenced sample was PBMCs or a T cell subset sorted from them (not recorded which). This receptor was identified in an adult woman who had mild COVID-19 (a few samples of this study predate the infection). Cell type and time point are not known. DNA for the CDR3: TGTGCCAGCAGTTCCGGCGGCGGAGATACGCAGTATTTT. It yields the protein CASSSGGGDTQYF.